The sequence of this TCR beta chain was determined in a study of cytomegalovirus exposure and HLA in healthy donors. Nominal health characterized the donors when sampled, though unrecorded immune exposures were likely. CDR1 and CDR2 (germline): MNHEY, SVGAGI. The length of the CDR3 is 14 residues. V lost 1 base and J 3 bases, leaving 9 bases between the germline ends. Researchers ran the PCR with 60 Vbeta and 13 Jbeta primers. TCRdb's copy holds only in-frame clones and misses some; the assay was immunoSEQ multiplex PCR. This table holds around 150,000 clones. Findings and limits, study-wide: Sequencing depth across donors, presence/absence analyses assumed, was roughly uniform.

For this clone: What it recognizes is unknown.

The rearrangement joins TRBV6-5 to TRBJ1-1, with a weak D call TRBD1 (6 bases). The origin of this receptor is a man aged 30-40 years in good health and CMV-seronegative. The sequenced sample consisted of PBMCs. The CDR3 DNA reads TGTGCCAGCAGTTACTTATCAGGGGACACTGAAGCTTTCTTT. Translated: CASSYLSGDTEAFF.